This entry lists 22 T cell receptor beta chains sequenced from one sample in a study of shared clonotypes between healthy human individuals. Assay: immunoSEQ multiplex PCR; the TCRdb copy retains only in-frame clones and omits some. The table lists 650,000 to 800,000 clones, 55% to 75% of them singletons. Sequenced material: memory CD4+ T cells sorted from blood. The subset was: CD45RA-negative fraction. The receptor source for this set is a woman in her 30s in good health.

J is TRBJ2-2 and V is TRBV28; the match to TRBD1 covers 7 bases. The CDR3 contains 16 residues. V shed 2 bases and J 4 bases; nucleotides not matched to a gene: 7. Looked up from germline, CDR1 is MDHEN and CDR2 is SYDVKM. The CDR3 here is CASSLEQGWFTGELFF. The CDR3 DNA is TGTGCCAGCAGTTTAGAACAGGGGTGGTTCACCGGGGAGCTGTTTTTT.

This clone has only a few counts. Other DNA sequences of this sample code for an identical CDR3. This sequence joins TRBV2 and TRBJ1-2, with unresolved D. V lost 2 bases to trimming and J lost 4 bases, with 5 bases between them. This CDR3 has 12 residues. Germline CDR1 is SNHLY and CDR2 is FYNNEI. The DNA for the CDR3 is TGTGCCAGCAGTGAAAGGCCCTATGGCTACACCTTC. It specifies CASSERPYGYTF.

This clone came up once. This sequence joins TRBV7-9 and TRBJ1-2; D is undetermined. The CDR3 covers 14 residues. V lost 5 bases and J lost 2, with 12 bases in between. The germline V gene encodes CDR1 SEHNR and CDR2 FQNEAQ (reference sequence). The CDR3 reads CASSATQTNYGYTF. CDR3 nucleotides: TGTGCCAGCAGCGCGACACAGACGAACTATGGCTACACCTTC.

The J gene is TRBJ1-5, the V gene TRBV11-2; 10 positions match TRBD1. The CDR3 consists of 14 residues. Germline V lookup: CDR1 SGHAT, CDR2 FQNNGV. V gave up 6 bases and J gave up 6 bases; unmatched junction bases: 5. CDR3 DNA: TGTGCCAGCAGTACGACAGGGGGCTTTCAGCCCCAGCATTTT. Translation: CASSTTGGFQPQHF.

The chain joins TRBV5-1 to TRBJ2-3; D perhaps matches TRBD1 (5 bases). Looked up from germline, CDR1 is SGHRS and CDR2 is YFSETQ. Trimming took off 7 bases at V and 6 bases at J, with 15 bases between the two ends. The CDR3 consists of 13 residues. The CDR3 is CASRTGPRDTQYF. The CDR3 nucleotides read TGCGCCAGCCGTACAGGTCCTCGGGATACGCAGTATTTT.

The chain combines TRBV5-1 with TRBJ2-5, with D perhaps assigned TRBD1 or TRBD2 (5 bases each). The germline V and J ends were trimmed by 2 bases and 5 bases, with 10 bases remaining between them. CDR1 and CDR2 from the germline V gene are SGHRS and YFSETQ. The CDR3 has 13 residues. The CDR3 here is CASSFGGGETQYF. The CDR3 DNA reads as TGCGCCAGCAGCTTTGGGGGTGGTGAGACCCAGTACTTC.

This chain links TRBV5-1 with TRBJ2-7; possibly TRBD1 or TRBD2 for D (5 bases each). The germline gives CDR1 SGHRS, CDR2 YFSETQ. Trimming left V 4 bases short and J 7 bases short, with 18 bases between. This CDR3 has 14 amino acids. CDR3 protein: CASSTGTATGEQYF. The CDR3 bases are TGCGCCAGCAGCACCGGGACCGCTACAGGTGAGCAGTACTTC.

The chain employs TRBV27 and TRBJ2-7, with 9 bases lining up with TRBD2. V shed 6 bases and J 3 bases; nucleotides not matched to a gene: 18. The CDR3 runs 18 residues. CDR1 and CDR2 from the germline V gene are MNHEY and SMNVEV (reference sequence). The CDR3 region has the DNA TGTGCCAGCAGAAGAGGGGCAGGAAGACTAGCGGAGGGCTACGAGCAGTACTTC. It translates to CASRRGAGRLAEGYEQYF.

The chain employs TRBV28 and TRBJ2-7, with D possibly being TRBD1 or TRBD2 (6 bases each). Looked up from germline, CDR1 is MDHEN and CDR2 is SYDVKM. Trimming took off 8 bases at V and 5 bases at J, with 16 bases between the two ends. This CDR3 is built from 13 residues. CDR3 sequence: CASSPYGGHEQYF. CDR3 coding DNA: TGTGCCAGCTCCCCCTACGGGGGCCACGAGCAGTACTTC.

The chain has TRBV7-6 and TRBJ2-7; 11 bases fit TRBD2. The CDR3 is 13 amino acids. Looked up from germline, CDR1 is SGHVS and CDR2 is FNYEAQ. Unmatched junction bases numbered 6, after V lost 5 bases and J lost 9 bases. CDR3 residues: CASSRGTSGWQYF. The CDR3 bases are TGTGCCAGCAGCCGAGGGACTAGCGGTTGGCAGTACTTC.

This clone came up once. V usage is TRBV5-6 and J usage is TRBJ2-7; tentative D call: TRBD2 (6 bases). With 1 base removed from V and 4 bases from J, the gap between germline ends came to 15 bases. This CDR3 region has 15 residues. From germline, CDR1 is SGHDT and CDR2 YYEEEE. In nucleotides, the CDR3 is TGTGCCAGCAGCTTGAGGCCCGGGAGTTTTTACGAGCAGTACTTC. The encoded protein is CASSLRPGSFYEQYF.

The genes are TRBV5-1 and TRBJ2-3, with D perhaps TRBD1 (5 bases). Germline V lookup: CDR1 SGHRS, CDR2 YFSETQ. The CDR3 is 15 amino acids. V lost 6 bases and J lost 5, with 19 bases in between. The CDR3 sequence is CASNEQGLEVDTQYF. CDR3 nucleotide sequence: TGCGCCAGCAACGAGCAGGGCCTCGAGGTAGATACGCAGTATTTT. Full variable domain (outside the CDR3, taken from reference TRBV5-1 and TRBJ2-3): KAGVTQTPRYLIKTRGQQVTLSCSPISGHRSVSWYQQTPGQGLQFLFEYFSETQRNKGNFPGRFSGRQFSNSRSEMNVSTLELGDSALYLCASNEQGLEVDTQYFGPGTRLTVL.

CDR3 sequence reads: CASSLVQGLIETQYF. The CDR3 DNA reads as TGCGCCAGCAGCTTGGTGCAGGGATTGATCGAGACCCAGTACTTC. V usage is TRBV5-1 and J usage is TRBJ2-5, with a weak D call TRBD1 (5 bases). Germline V gives CDR1 SGHRS, CDR2 YFSETQ. The CDR3 covers 15 residues. Trimming removed 0 bases from V and 5 bases from J, with 14 bases in between. Full variable domain (remainder filled in from reference TRBV5-1 and TRBJ2-5): KAGVTQTPRYLIKTRGQQVTLSCSPISGHRSVSWYQQTPGQGLQFLFEYFSETQRNKGNFPGRFSGRQFSNSRSEMNVSTLELGDSALYLCASSLVQGLIETQYFGPGTRLLVL.

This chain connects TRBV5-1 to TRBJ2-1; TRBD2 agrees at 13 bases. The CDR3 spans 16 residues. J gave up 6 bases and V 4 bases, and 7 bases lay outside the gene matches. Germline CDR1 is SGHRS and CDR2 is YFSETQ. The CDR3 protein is CASSPGTSGALNEQFF. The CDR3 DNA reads TGCGCCAGCAGCCCAGGGACTAGCGGGGCCCTCAATGAGCAGTTCTTC.

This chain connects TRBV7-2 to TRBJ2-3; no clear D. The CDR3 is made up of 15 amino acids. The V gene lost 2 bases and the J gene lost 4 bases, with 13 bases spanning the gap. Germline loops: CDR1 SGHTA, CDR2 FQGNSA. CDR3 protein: CASSLNGRLADTQYF. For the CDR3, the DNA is TGTGCCAGCAGCTTAAACGGGCGGCTAGCAGATACGCAGTATTTT.

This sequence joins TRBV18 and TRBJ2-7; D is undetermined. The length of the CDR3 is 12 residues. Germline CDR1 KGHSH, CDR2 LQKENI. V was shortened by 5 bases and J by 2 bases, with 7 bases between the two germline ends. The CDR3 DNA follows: TGTGCCAGCTCAACTGACACCTACGAGCAGTACTTC. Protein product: CASSTDTYEQYF.

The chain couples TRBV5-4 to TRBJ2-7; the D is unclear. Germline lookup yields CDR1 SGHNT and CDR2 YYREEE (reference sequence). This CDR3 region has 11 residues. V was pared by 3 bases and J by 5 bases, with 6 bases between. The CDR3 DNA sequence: TGTGCCAGCAGCTCCGTCCACGAGCAGTACTTC. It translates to CASSSVHEQYF.

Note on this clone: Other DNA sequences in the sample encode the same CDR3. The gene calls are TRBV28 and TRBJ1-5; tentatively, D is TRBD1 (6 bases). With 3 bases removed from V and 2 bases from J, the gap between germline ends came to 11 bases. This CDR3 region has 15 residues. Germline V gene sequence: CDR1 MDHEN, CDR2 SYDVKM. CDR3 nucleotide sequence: TGTGCCAGCAGTTTGGGGGGGGCCGGCAATCAGCCCCAGCATTTT. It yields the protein CASSLGGAGNQPQHF.

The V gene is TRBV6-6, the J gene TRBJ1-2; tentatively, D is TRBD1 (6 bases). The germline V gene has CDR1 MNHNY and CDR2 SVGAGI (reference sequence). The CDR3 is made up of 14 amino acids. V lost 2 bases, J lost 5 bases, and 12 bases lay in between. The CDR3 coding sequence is TGTGCCAGCAGTTACCCACAGGGAGGATATGGCTACACCTTC. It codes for CASSYPQGGYGYTF.

CDR3 sequence: CAWISATFYGYTF. The CDR3 DNA is TGTGCCTGGATTTCAGCGACCTTCTATGGCTACACCTTC. The J gene is TRBJ1-2, the V gene TRBV30, with unresolved D. V dropped 4 bases and J dropped 4 bases, with 13 bases sitting between them. This CDR3 is built from 13 residues. From germline, CDR1 is GTSNPN and CDR2 SVGIG (reference sequence). Full variable domain (remainder filled in from reference TRBV30 and TRBJ1-2): SQTIHQWPATLVQPVGSPLSLECTVEGTSNPNLYWYRQAAGRGLQLLFYSVGIGQISSEVPQNLSASRPQDRQFILSSKKLLLSDSGFYLCAWISATFYGYTFGSGTRLTVV.

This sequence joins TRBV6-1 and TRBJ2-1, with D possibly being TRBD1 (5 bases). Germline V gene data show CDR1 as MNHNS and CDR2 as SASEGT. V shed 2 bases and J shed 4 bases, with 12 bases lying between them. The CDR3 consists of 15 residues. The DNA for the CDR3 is TGTGCCAGCAGTGAATTGGCAGGGAAGTACAATGAGCAGTTCTTC. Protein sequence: CASSELAGKYNEQFF.

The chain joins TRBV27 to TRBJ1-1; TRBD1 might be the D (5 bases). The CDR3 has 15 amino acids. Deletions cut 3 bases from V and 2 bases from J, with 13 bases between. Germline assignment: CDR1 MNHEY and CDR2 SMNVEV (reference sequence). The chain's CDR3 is CASSFWRGSNTEAFF. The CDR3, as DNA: TGTGCCAGCAGTTTTTGGCGGGGCAGCAACACTGAAGCTTTCTTT.